Included here is one T cell receptor (beta chain) sequence, with context. CDR3 length: 13 amino acids. Germline V gene sequence: CDR1 MNHEY, CDR2 SVGAGI. With 6 bases clipped from V and 4 bases from J, the junction kept 4 bases outside the gene matches. Using immunoSEQ multiplex PCR, the repertoire was profiled, and TCRdb retains in-frame clones only, with some absent. Seen here are around 40,000 clones, roughly 93% observed once, and the top ten hold approximately 8.3%. The record originates from a study of T cell changes during pregnancy in multiple sclerosis. The specimen comprised CD8+ T cells from peripheral blood mononuclear cells, sampled in the third trimester of pregnancy. This TCR came from a female donor with multiple sclerosis, enrolled in a pregnancy study. The J gene is TRBJ1-1, the V gene TRBV6-5, with 8 bases aligning to TRBD1. As DNA, the CDR3 is TGTGCCAGCAGCTTCGGACAGGGCACTGAAGCTTTCTTT. The encoded protein is CASSFGQGTEAFF.